The clone carrying this TCR beta chain was observed once. The sample originates from a study of T cell responses to AZD1222 COVID-19 vaccine. V lost 7 bases to trimming and J lost 1 base, with 7 bases between them. Germline values: CDR1 SNHLY, CDR2 FYNNEI. The CDR3 is made up of 12 amino acids. The method was immunoSEQ multiplex PCR; TCRdb's version includes in-frame clones alone and lacks a portion of them. The table lists roughly 270,000 clones, 90% to 95% of them singletons. Pooling of second doses given at about 4 or about 12 weeks was done. Material: peripheral blood, obtained 28 days after the second AZD1222 dose. V is TRBV2 and J is TRBJ1-1, with D hard to call. This receptor was identified in an adult who received the AZD1222 COVID-19 vaccine. CDR3 region: CASTTENTEAFF. DNA for the CDR3: TGTGCCAGCACCACGGAGAACACTGAAGCTTTCTTT.